The 6 T cell receptor beta chains below come from one sample, sequenced in a study of T cell responses to AZD1222 COVID-19 vaccine. The assay was immunoSEQ multiplex PCR, and TCRdb's table has in-frame clones only and misses some. The sample gives 150,000 to 200,000 clones, 80% to 95% of which show up once; under 1.1% is in the top ten. Sequenced here: peripheral blood, sampled 28 days after the second dose of the MenACWY control vaccine. Receptors originate from an adult who received the MenACWY meningococcal vaccine as a control.

This chain connects TRBV18 to TRBJ2-7; no firm D call. CDR1 KGHSH and CDR2 LQKENI come from the germline V gene. The CDR3 is 13 residues long. V was clipped by 2 bases and J by 6 bases, with 11 bases between them. DNA of the CDR3: TGTGCCAGCTCACCAAACACGGCGCGCGAGCAGTACTTC. Translating gives CASSPNTAREQYF.

Regarding this clone: The junction departs from germline at one end; a sequencing error may be responsible. The J gene is TRBJ1-2, the V gene TRBV5-1; D is undetermined. Germline lookup yields CDR1 SGHRS and CDR2 YFSETQ. The CDR3 is 13 residues long. CDR3: CASSLEGSSRPDF. Here the CDR3 DNA reads TGCGCCAGCAGCTTGGAAGGGAGCAGCAGACCCGACTTC.

This chain joins TRBV6-5 and TRBJ1-1; D is undetermined. The V gene lost 6 bases and the J gene lost 0 bases, with 11 bases spanning the gap. This CDR3 has 14 amino acids. CDR1 and CDR2 (germline): MNHEY, SVGAGI. Here the CDR3 DNA reads TGTGCCAGCAGCCGAGGCGGACTGAACACTGAAGCTTTCTTT. It codes for CASSRGGLNTEAFF.

The V call is TRBV29-1, the J call TRBJ2-1; 10 bases fit TRBD2. Germline lookup yields CDR1 SQVTM and CDR2 ANQGSEA. The CDR3 covers 15 residues. V gave up 7 bases and J gave up 7 bases; unmatched junction bases: 13. CDR3 sequence reads: CSAPGKGTSANEQFF. DNA for the CDR3: TGCAGCGCCCCAGGGAAAGGGACTAGCGCTAATGAGCAGTTCTTC.

The V call is TRBV13, the J call TRBJ2-2; 10 nucleotides align to TRBD2. Germline CDR1 reads PRHDT; CDR2 reads FYEKMQ (reference sequence). J lost 0 bases, V lost 6 bases, and 19 bases had no gene match. This CDR3 region has 21 residues. The CDR3 here is CASSFSFSSGGISANTGELFF. CDR3 nucleotides: TGTGCCAGCAGTTTCTCTTTCTCTAGCGGGGGAATTTCCGCGAACACCGGGGAGCTGTTTTTT.

CDR3: CASSLALAVNTGELFF. The CDR3 nucleotides are TGTGCCAGCAGCTTAGCGCTAGCGGTGAACACCGGGGAGCTGTTTTTT. This chain connects TRBV7-2 to TRBJ2-2; 7 bases are a match to TRBD2. There are 16 residues in the CDR3. With 0 bases clipped from V and 1 base from J, the junction kept 2 bases outside the gene matches. Germline CDR1 and CDR2: SGHTA and FQGNSA.